The 30 T cell receptor beta chains given below trace back to one sample, sequenced in a study of regulatory T cells in long-lasting Graves disease. Time point noted: newly diagnosed GD, antithyroid drugs for less than 3 months. RNA from PBMCs was the source of the TCR library. TCR beta libraries were built with iRepertoire HTBI primers and Arm-PCR of CDR3 regions. Each CDR3 protein is one row after TCRdb ran MiXCR on the multiplex PCR reads. The repertoire consists of 400,000 to 550,000 distinct CDR3 sequences, with roughly 15% occurring once and the leading ten covering under 30%. These data also featured in a second study, about T cells in Graves' hyperthyroidism and ophthalmopathy.

This specimen consisted of peripheral blood mononuclear cells (PBMCs), obtained at new diagnosis, from a patient treated with antithyroid drugs. These receptors were obtained from a woman aged 18-29 years with Graves disease.

This clonotype was observed at least ten times. V usage is TRBV6-1 and J usage is TRBJ2-7, with 8 bases fitting TRBD2. The V gene end was trimmed by 11 bases and the J gene end by 5 bases; junction bases not matched to a gene: 8. This CDR3 has 12 amino acids. The germline CDR1 and CDR2 sequences are MNHNS and SASEGT. The CDR3 DNA reads as TGTGCCGTAAGCGGGAGCGTAAACGAGCAGTACTTC. Its protein product is CAVSGSVNEQYF.

This sequence joins TRBV5-5 and TRBJ2-6; perhaps TRBD1 as D (6 bases). V lost 3 bases to trimming and J lost 2 bases, with 12 bases between them. Germline V gene sequence: CDR1 SGHKS, CDR2 YYEKEE (reference sequence). The CDR3 has 16 amino acids. The CDR3 coding sequence is TGTGCCAGCAGCTGGACAGCACGAGCTGGGGCCAACGTCCTGACTTTC. Translating it yields CASSWTARAGANVLTF.

In its sample, this clonotype was seen many times. J is TRBJ1-1 and V is TRBV30; D not certain. The CDR3 is 13 amino acids. Germline V gene lookup returns CDR1 GTSNPN and CDR2 SVGIG (reference sequence). V lost 1 base to trimming and J lost 6 bases, with 12 bases between them. CDR3 in amino acids: CAWSEGRYSEAFF. The CDR3 region has the DNA TGTGCCTGGAGTGAGGGCCGCTACTCTGAAGCTTTCTTT.

The gene calls are TRBV7-9 and TRBJ2-7; 12 bases are a match to TRBD2. Germline trimming cut 8 bases from V and 6 bases from J; bases unmatched to any gene: 8. This CDR3 region has 14 residues. Germline V CDR1 and CDR2: SEHNR, FQNEAQ (reference sequence). The CDR3 region is CASRPSGRVFEQYF. The CDR3 nucleotides read TGTGCCAGCCGCCCTAGCGGGAGGGTGTTCGAGCAGTACTTC.

The chain employs TRBV27 and TRBJ2-7; a possible D gene is TRBD1 (5 bases). This CDR3 is built from 13 residues. Per germline, CDR1 MNHEY and CDR2 SMNVEV (reference sequence). The V end lost 0 bases, the J end lost 5 bases, and 8 bases lay between the germline ends. The CDR3 region is CASSLSQGDEQYF. The CDR3 DNA follows: TGTGCCAGCAGTTTATCCCAAGGGGACGAGCAGTACTTC.

This clonotype was seen at least ten times. J is TRBJ2-1 and V is TRBV13; 10 bases match TRBD2. The J segment lost 8 bases and the V segment lost 2 bases, leaving 15 bases of the junction unmatched. Germline V gives CDR1 PRHDT, CDR2 FYEKMQ (reference sequence). The CDR3 sequence is 18 residues long. The CDR3 coding sequence is TGTGCCAGCAGCTTAACTTTGGAGCGGGGGGGACTGATGGATGAGCAGTTCTTC. Translated, it gives CASSLTLERGGLMDEQFF.

This clonotype was seen at least ten times. The gene calls are TRBV7-9 and TRBJ2-7, with D perhaps TRBD1 (6 bases). The CDR3 extends over 11 amino acids. Trimming took 10 bases from V and 2 from J, leaving 9 bases between them. Germline assignment: CDR1 SEHNR and CDR2 FQNEAQ (reference sequence). The CDR3 sequence is CATGTTYEQYF. The CDR3, as DNA: TGTGCCACCGGGACAACCTACGAGCAGTACTTC.

This clonotype was counted at least ten times. V usage is TRBV27 and J usage is TRBJ2-3; D gene unclear. Trimming stripped 0 bases from V and 5 bases from J, with 18 bases between. Germline V gives CDR1 MNHEY, CDR2 SMNVEV (reference sequence). The CDR3 is 17 amino acids. CDR3 region: CASSLSPGPLLGDTQYF. CDR3 DNA sequence: TGTGCCAGCAGTTTATCCCCCGGGCCCCTACTGGGAGATACGCAGTATTTT.

This chain links TRBV4-1 with TRBJ2-1; no clear D. In germline, CDR1 is MGHRA, CDR2 YSYEKL. This CDR3 region has 11 residues. The V end was cut by 3 bases, the J end by 9 bases, with 6 bases between. The CDR3 is CASSHYGEQFF. For the CDR3, the DNA is TGCGCCAGCAGCCATTACGGTGAGCAGTTCTTC.

This clonotype was seen a handful of times. The genes are TRBV6-9 and TRBJ2-1; the D gene is possibly TRBD2 (5 bases). V dropped 3 bases and J dropped 0 bases, with 12 bases sitting between them. Germline CDR1 MNHGY, CDR2 SVAAGI. The CDR3 spans 16 residues. The DNA of the CDR3 is TGTGCCAGCAGTTACGAGGCGGGTTTCTCCTACAATGAGCAGTTCTTC. This codes for CASSYEAGFSYNEQFF.

This clonotype was found many times. The gene calls are TRBV5-6 and TRBJ1-2; D gene unclear. V was pared by 3 bases and J by 8 bases, with 17 bases between. Looked up from germline, CDR1 is SGHDT and CDR2 is YYEEEE. The CDR3 sequence is 14 residues long. In nucleotides, the CDR3 is TGTGCCAGCAGCTCTGAGTTGTCTAGTTTGGGCTACACCTTC. Translating gives CASSSELSSLGYTF. Supplemented by reference TRBV5-6 and TRBJ1-2, the full variable domain reads DAGVTQSPTHLIKTRGQQVTLRCSPKSGHDTVSWYQQALGQGPQFIFQYYEEEERQRGNFPDRFSGHQFPNYSSELNVNALLLGDSALYLCASSSELSSLGYTFGSGTRLTVV.

The rearrangement joins TRBV5-1 to TRBJ2-7, with D possibly being TRBD1 (6 bases). The CDR3 length is 15 residues. The germline CDR1 and CDR2 sequences are SGHRS and YFSETQ. V lost 4 bases, J lost 3 bases, and 17 bases lay in between. The CDR3 DNA sequence: TGCGCCAGCAGCCCCGATCGTACAGGGTACTACGAGCAGTACTTC. This codes for CASSPDRTGYYEQYF.

The rearrangement joins TRBV11-2 to TRBJ1-3, with D perhaps matching TRBD1 (5 bases). V was pared by 6 bases and J by 2 bases, with 8 bases between. Germline CDR1 reads SGHAT; CDR2 reads FQNNGV. The CDR3 has 13 amino acids. CDR3 in DNA: TGTGCCAGCAGTCCCAGGGCTGGAAACACCATATATTTT. Its protein product is CASSPRAGNTIYF.

The CDR3 coding sequence is TGTGCCAGTCGCAACAGGGGTGAGAATGAAAAACTGTTTTTT. Translation gives CASRNRGENEKLFF. The chain combines TRBV18 with TRBJ1-4; 7 bases fit TRBD1. J was trimmed by 5 bases and V by 9 bases; bases with no gene match: 9. In germline, CDR1 is KGHSH, CDR2 LQKENI. The CDR3 has 14 amino acids. Filled out from reference TRBV18 and TRBJ1-4, the complete variable domain reads NAGVMQNPRHLVRRRGQEARLRCSPMKGHSHVYWYRQLPEEGLKFMVYLQKENIIDESGMPKERFSAEFPKEGPSILRIQQVVRGDSAAYFCASRNRGENEKLFFGSGTQLSVL.

With respect to this clonotype: This probably arose from a read error, given a far larger clone one base away. The V gene is TRBV24-1, the J gene TRBJ2-1, with D possibly matching TRBD1 (6 bases). V was clipped by 4 bases and J by 13 bases, with 28 bases between them. The CDR3 is made up of 17 amino acids. Germline assignment: CDR1 KGHDR and CDR2 SFDVKD. The CDR3 sequence is CATSEGLQGQAKNIQFF. The CDR3 bases are TGTGCCACCAGTGAAGGGTTACAGGGTCAAGCCAAAAACATTCAGTTCTTC.

This clonotype showed up many times. The chain couples TRBV7-9 to TRBJ2-1; a weak D match, TRBD1 (6 bases). The V end was cut by 5 bases, the J end by 6 bases, with 14 bases between. The V gene's germline CDR1 is SEHNR and CDR2 FQNEAQ (reference sequence). The CDR3 totals 14 residues. This CDR3 reads CASSPYQGINEQFF. The CDR3 DNA follows: TGTGCCAGCAGCCCTTACCAGGGGATCAATGAGCAGTTCTTC.

This clonotype came up a few times. The chain uses TRBV12-3 or TRBV12-4 and TRBJ1-4; 9 nucleotides align to TRBD1. This CDR3 has 12 amino acids. J lost 15 bases, V lost 3 bases, and 5 bases had no gene match. The CDR3 region has the DNA TGTGCCAGCAGTTTTCTCCGGGACAGGGTGTTTTTT. Translated, it gives CASSFLRDRVFF.

The table lists this clonotype with many counts. This chain links TRBV3-1 with TRBJ2-3; D possibly matches TRBD1 or TRBD2 (5 bases each). Germline CDR1 is LGHDT and CDR2 is YNNKEL (reference sequence). The CDR3 runs to 14 residues. Trimming removed 3 bases at V and 6 bases at J, with 13 bases between. CDR3 protein: CASSHGTAADTQYF. The CDR3 nucleotides are TGTGCCAGCAGCCACGGGACCGCTGCGGATACGCAGTATTTT.

This chain links TRBV10-2 with TRBJ2-5, with no clear D. V dropped 8 bases and J dropped 2 bases, with 15 bases sitting between them. The germline V gene encodes CDR1 WSHSY and CDR2 SAAADI. The CDR3 has 14 residues. CDR3 loop: CASGLEGRQETQYF. Written as DNA, the CDR3 is TGCGCCAGCGGTCTAGAAGGGCGGCAAGAGACCCAGTACTTC.

This clonotype was counted many times. The gene calls are TRBV9 and TRBJ2-5, with 8 positions matching TRBD1. The CDR3 extends over 14 amino acids. Germline assignment: CDR1 SGDLS and CDR2 YYNGEE. With 2 bases clipped from V and 1 base from J, the junction kept 1 base outside the gene matches. The CDR3 DNA follows: TGTGCCAGCAGCGTTGGACAGGGCCAAGAGACCCAGTACTTC. It is translated as CASSVGQGQETQYF.

This clonotype was seen ten or more times. This chain joins TRBV20-1 and TRBJ2-3; 8 bases match TRBD1. J gave up 5 bases and V 2 bases, and 9 bases lay outside the gene matches. The CDR3 covers 15 residues. Per the germline V gene, CDR1 is DFQATT and CDR2 is SNEGSKA (reference sequence). The CDR3 region has the DNA TGCAGTGCTAGACCCCAAGACAGGGGAGAAGATACGCAGTATTTT. This sequence encodes CSARPQDRGEDTQYF.

This clonotype came up many times. The V gene is TRBV7-2, the J gene TRBJ1-2; D gene uncertain. This CDR3 has 13 residues. Germline values: CDR1 SGHTA, CDR2 FQGNSA. The V and J ends lost 4 bases and 4 bases respectively, with 10 bases between them. Written as DNA, the CDR3 is TGTGCCAGCAGCTCCCGACGGATCTATGGCTACACCTTC. Encoded protein: CASSSRRIYGYTF.

The V and J genes are TRBV28 and TRBJ2-2; 7 positions agree with TRBD2. J lost 2 bases, V lost 8 bases, and 5 bases had no gene match. Germline V gene sequence: CDR1 MDHEN, CDR2 SYDVKM. There are 14 residues in the CDR3. CDR3 residues: CASLREANTGELFF. CDR3 coding DNA: TGTGCCAGCCTACGGGAGGCAAACACCGGGGAGCTGTTTTTT.

This clonotype was seen many times. This chain connects TRBV7-2 to TRBJ2-7, with 9 bases fitting TRBD2. The CDR3 is made up of 15 amino acids. V gave up 6 bases and J gave up 6 bases; unmatched junction bases: 12. Germline V gives CDR1 SGHTA, CDR2 FQGNSA. CDR3 nucleotide sequence: TGTGCCAGCAGAGTGAAGGGACTAGCTTATGCCGAGCAGTACTTC. This codes for CASRVKGLAYAEQYF.

This chain connects TRBV29-1 to TRBJ2-1, with TRBD2 matching 8 bases. The DNA end is more similar to TRBJ2-7, so the J call may be wrong. The CDR3 contains 14 residues. Germline CDR1 SQVTM, CDR2 ANQGSEA. The CDR3 DNA reads as TGCAGCGTTGAGGGCGGGAGGAGTCCCAATGAGCAGTACTTC. Its protein is CSVEGGRSPNEQYF.

In this sample, this clonotype turned up many times. The chain joins TRBV11-2 to TRBJ1-5, with a tentative D call TRBD1 (6 bases). V dropped 2 bases and J dropped 1 base, with 9 bases sitting between them. This CDR3 is 15 amino acids long. CDR1 SGHAT and CDR2 FQNNGV come from the germline V gene. CDR3: CASSLRTDSNQPQHF. The CDR3 region has the DNA TGTGCCAGCAGCTTAAGGACAGACAGCAATCAGCCCCAGCATTTT. The complete variable domain, with remaining parts taken from reference TRBV11-2 and TRBJ1-5, reads EAGVAQSPRYKIIEKRQSVAFWCNPISGHATLYWYQQILGQGPKLLIQFQNNGVVDDSQLPKDRFSAERLKGVDSTLKIQPAKLEDSAVYLCASSLRTDSNQPQHFGDGTRLSIL.

The J gene is TRBJ2-5, the V gene TRBV5-6; a possible D gene is TRBD2 (7 bases). The CDR3 contains 16 residues. Germline CDR1 and CDR2: SGHDT and YYEEEE. Trimming took off 4 bases at V and 5 bases at J, with 21 bases between the two ends. CDR3 sequence: CASSRRTPRGGETQYF. DNA for the CDR3: TGTGCCAGCAGCCGCCGAACTCCTAGGGGGGGGGAGACCCAGTACTTC.

In regard to this clonotype: A much larger clone is a single base away; this may be a read error. The chain is built from TRBV9 and TRBJ2-3; TRBD2 agrees at 10 bases. The V segment lost 3 bases and the J segment 0 bases; nucleotides outside the gene matches: 1. From germline, CDR1 is SGDLS and CDR2 YYNGEE. This CDR3 is 15 amino acids long. For the CDR3, the DNA is TGTGCCAGCAGCGCGACTAGCGGGAGCACAGATACGCAGTATTTT. As protein: CASSATSGSTDTQYF.

This clonotype has a handful of counts. The rearrangement uses TRBV5-4 and TRBJ2-5; D could derive from TRBD1 or TRBD2 (5 bases each). V lost 4 bases and J lost 4, with 14 bases in between. This CDR3 is 14 amino acids long. The V gene's germline CDR1 is SGHNT and CDR2 YYREEE (reference sequence). The CDR3 loop reads CASSDGSGRETQYF. The CDR3 bases are TGTGCCAGCAGCGACGGATCAGGGAGAGAGACCCAGTACTTC.

This clonotype was detected ten times or more. The V and J genes are TRBV20-1 and TRBJ2-7; 12 nucleotides align to TRBD2. CDR3 length: 14 residues. V was pared by 3 bases and J by 8 bases, with 8 bases of the junction left unmatched. In germline, CDR1 is DFQATT, CDR2 SNEGSKA (reference sequence). In DNA, the CDR3 is TGCAGTGCTAGTAAGACTAGCGGGAGTGGGAAGCAGTACTTC. As protein: CSASKTSGSGKQYF.